Listed here is a single T cell receptor (beta chain). The data are from a study of CD8+CD57+ T cells in acquired aplastic anemia. The wider study: Sorted CD4+ plus CD8+ cells gave DNA averaging around 3.2 ug.

CDR3 and TCR beta VDJ profiling relied on genomic DNA as the template. Each CDR3 protein is one row after TCRdb ran MiXCR on the reads. Here the sample spans hundreds of thousands of distinct CDR3 sequences, about two thirds being singletons. The J segment lost 3 bases and the V segment lost 5 bases, leaving 9 bases of the junction unmatched. CDR1 and CDR2 (germline): SGHTA, FQGNSA. CDR3 length: 16 amino acids. Sequenced material: sorted CD4+, CD8+, or CD8+CD57+ T cells (not recorded which) from PBMCs. The chain combines TRBV7-2 with TRBJ1-1; 10 bases map to TRBD1. This TCR was sampled from a human donor in good health, serving as a control. CDR3 nucleotide sequence: TGTGCCAGCAGCGAAGCGGGCGGGACAGGGGACACTGAAGCTTTCTTT. Protein: CASSEAGGTGDTEAFF.